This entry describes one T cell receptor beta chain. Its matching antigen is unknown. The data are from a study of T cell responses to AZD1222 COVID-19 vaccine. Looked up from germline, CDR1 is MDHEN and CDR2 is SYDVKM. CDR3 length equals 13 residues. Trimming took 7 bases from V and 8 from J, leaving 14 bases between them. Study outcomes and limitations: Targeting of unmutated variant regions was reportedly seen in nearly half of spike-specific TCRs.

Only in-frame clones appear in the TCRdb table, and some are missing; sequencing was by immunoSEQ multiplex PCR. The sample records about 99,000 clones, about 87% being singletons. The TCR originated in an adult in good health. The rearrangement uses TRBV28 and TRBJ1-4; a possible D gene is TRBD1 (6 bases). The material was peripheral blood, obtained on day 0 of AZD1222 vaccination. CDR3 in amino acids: CASKTGAREKLFF. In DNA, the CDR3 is TGTGCCAGCAAGACGGGGGCGAGGGAAAAACTGTTTTTT.